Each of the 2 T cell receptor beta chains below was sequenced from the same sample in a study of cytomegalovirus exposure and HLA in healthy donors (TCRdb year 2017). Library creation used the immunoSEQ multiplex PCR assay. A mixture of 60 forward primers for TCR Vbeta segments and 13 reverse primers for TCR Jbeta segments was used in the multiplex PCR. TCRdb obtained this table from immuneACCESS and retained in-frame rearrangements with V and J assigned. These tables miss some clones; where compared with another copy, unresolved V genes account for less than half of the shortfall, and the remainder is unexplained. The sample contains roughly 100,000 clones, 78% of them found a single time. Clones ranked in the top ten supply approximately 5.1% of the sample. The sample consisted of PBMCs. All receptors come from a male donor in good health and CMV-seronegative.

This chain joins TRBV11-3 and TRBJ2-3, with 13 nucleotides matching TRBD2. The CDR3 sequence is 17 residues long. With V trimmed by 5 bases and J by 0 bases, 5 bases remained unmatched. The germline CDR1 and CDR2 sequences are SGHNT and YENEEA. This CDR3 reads CASSQGTSGTSTDTQYF. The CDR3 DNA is TGTGCCAGCAGCCAGGGGACTAGCGGGACTAGCACAGATACGCAGTATTTT. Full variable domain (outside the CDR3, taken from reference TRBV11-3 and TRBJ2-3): EAGVVQSPRYKIIEKKQPVAFWCNPISGHNTLYWYLQNLGQGPELLIRYENEEAVDDSQLPKDRFSAERLKGVDSTLKIQPAELGDSAVYLCASSQGTSGTSTDTQYFGPGTRLTVL.

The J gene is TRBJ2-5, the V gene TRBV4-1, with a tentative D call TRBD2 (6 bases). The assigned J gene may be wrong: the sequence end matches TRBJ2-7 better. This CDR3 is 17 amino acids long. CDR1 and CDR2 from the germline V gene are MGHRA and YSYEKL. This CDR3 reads CASGRLSGEAKGHEQYF. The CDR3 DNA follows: TGCGCCAGCGGGCGTCTATCGGGAGAAGCTAAGGGCCACGAGCAGTACTTC.